This paragraph covers one T cell receptor beta chain sequence. This clone was seen more than once but under ten times. Its specific antigen is unknown. Base qualities are missing; no much larger clone stands one base away. Using the deep immunoSEQ assay, multiplex PCR amplified TCR CDR3 regions from genomic DNA. For each cell subset, the extracted genomic DNA was distributed evenly across all wells of several immunoSEQ 96-well plates, and each plate served as one replicate. For sorted subsets, each replicate PCR was loaded with roughly 200 ng genomic DNA, equivalent to approximately 27,000 T cell genomes. Purified libraries were quantified with a Qubit 3.0 fluorometer, sized on a Bioanalyzer 2100, and re-quantified with the KAPA Library Quantification kit. A separate single-read 150-cycle Illumina NextSeq 550 flow cell was used to sequence each immunoSEQ 96-well plate. As for the original processing: Because the immunoSEQ output held only junctional sequences and lacked quality scores, the filtering could not match the filtering applied to full-length reads. Sequences were annotated with PyIR, a Python wrapper for IgBLAST v1.9, and V/J genes and CDR3 were assigned using IMGT germline references. Reads with weak V/J assignments (E-value above 1e-6), missing CDR3, stop codons, out-of-frame junctions, or ambiguous translated residues were removed. V3J clonotypes were defined by identical inferred V gene, J gene, and CDR3 amino acid sequence. The percentage overlap between two repertoires was calculated by dividing the number of shared unique clonotypes by the size of the smaller repertoire. Richness of each repertoire was evaluated using RTK rarefaction, the Chao1 estimator, and Recon v2.1 estimates of unobserved clonotypes. OLGA was used to compute generation probabilities for all TCRbeta clonotypes that the gDNA method yielded from a few donors. TCRdb took this table from immuneACCESS and kept in-frame rearrangements with V and J called. Such tables lack part of the clones; where checked against another copy, unresolved V genes explain under half of the gap, and the rest is unexplained. Clone size and the V and J calls come from that table; the DNA yielded D and trimming. In this sample the table shows 550,000 to 850,000 clones, around two thirds of which occur a single time. Approximately 1.7% of the sample belongs to the ten largest clones.

This entry belongs to a study of shared clonotypes between healthy human individuals (dated by TCRdb to the early 2020s). In the study overall: The cohort comprised a couple of women and a few men aged 18 to 49 years. For each donor, CD4 naive and CD4 memory were each run on three plates, CD8 naive on two plates, and CD8 memory on one plate. Blood TCR repertoires of roughly five healthy adults were deeply sequenced to estimate repertoire size and the extent of clonotype sharing between individuals. Different laboratories and diverse techniques were used to prepare libraries and sequence TCR repertoires, to increase sequencing depth and limit assay-specific biases. Leukapheresis yielded between about 0.85 and 9.5 billion PBMCs per donor.

Trimming removed 2 bases from V and 7 bases from J, leaving 12 bases between the germline ends. The germline V gene specifies SNHLY as CDR1 and FYNNEI as CDR2. The CDR3 goes from the cysteine to the phenylalanine over 14 residues. CDR3 DNA is the only sequence kept; it has 42 bases, read in frame from the first base. The paper's findings and limits, for the study overall: Naive subsets generally had larger estimated clonotype richness than memory subsets. Pairwise subsampling indicated that sequencing depth was expected to affect the degree of clonotype sharing among donors. Compared with non-shared clonotypes, the clonotypes found in all four sorted-subset donors had higher generation probabilities. About 5% of naive CD4, 3.5% of naive CD8, about 2.5% of memory CD4, and about 0.4% of memory CD8 clonotypes were shared across four donors. The genetic and exposure-history diversity represented was limited by the small number of donors. Rarefaction of sorted-subset datasets indicated incomplete sequencing despite the large sequencing depth. Sampling was limited to blood, and TCR repertoires in tissue likely differ from TCR repertoires in blood.

The donors were healthy, HIV-negative adults with no recently reported acute infections or vaccinations. Every donor was a Caucasian adult residing in Nashville, Tennessee, USA. CD4+ T cells were enriched through magnetic negative selection, after which naive cells were positively selected on CD45RA and the remaining negative fraction served as the memory subset. Blood was collected by leukapheresis, and PBMCs were isolated by Ficoll-Histopaque density gradient centrifugation and then cryopreserved in liquid nitrogen vapor phase. Analytical flow cytometry was used to check the purity and quantity of each magnetically sorted T cell population. From each sorted fraction, genomic DNA was isolated and quantified by UV absorbance on a Nanodrop 2000c.

The TCR comes from a woman aged 25 to 39 in good health. The chain couples TRBV2 to TRBJ1-5; the D gene identity is not certain. The sample was memory CD4+ T cells sorted from blood. In the paper's terms, the cell subset or site label means: CD45RA-negative fraction. The CDR3 reads CASSENGFNQPQHF. The DNA is TGTGCCAGCAGTGAAAATGGCTTCAACCAGCCCCAGCATTTT. Extended through the reference TRBV2 and TRBJ1-5 proteins, this CDR3 yields the full variable domain: EPEVTQTPSHQVTQMGQEVILRCVPISNHLYFYWYRQILGQKVEFLVSFYNNEISEKSEIFDDQFSVERPDGSNFTLKIRSTKLEDSAMYFCASSENGFNQPQHFGDGTRLSIL.